Given below is one T cell receptor beta chain in context. Its antigen remains unidentified. This sample is part of a study of CD8+ T cells in alopecia areata. Overall study results and limits: Higher clonality was seen in lesional scalp than in normal scalp, especially in alopecia totalis/universalis. Administration of tofacitinib significantly diminished scalp clonality and expanded CD8+ clones within the top 100.

Sequencing relied on a cDNA template that was reverse transcribed from extracted RNA. Produced via immunoSEQ multiplex PCR; TCRdb's table is partial and in-frame only. The data contain more than 100,000 clones, 70% to 90% of them seen just once; the ten biggest clones take up over 8.5%. As to treatment: oral pan-JAK inhibitor, 5-10 mg twice daily. This receptor was taken from a human donor with alopecia areata. The sample consisted of CD8+ T cells sorted from blood, taken between weeks 30 and 35, from a patient treated with tofacitinib.

The CDR3: CASSPSQGGSTEAFF. DNA of the CDR3: TGCGCCAGCAGCCCTTCGCAGGGTGGTAGCACTGAAGCTTTCTTT. The V gene is TRBV4-1, the J gene TRBJ1-1; D is possibly TRBD1 (5 bases). The CDR3 runs 15 residues. Looked up from germline, CDR1 is MGHRA and CDR2 is YSYEKL. V was clipped by 4 bases and J by 4 bases, with 16 bases between them.